The 8 T cell receptor beta chains given below trace back to one sample, sequenced in a study of blood T cell repertoires in COVID-19. The assay was immunoSEQ multiplex PCR, and TCRdb's table has in-frame clones only and misses some. The repertoire includes around 180,000 clones, 84% of them detected once, and approximately 12% sits in the top ten. The sample was PBMCs or T cells enriched from blood (not recorded which). Source of these receptors: a middle-aged man who had recovered from COVID-19.

The chain joins TRBV3-1 (or the pseudogene TRBV3-2) to TRBJ1-3; 8 positions agree with TRBD1. J was trimmed by 5 bases and V by 4 bases; bases with no gene match: 4. This CDR3 spans 14 amino acids. The germline V gene has CDR1 LGHDT and CDR2 YNNKEL (reference sequence). The CDR3 here is CASSPDRGRNTIYF. Written as DNA, the CDR3 is TGTGCCAGCAGCCCCGACAGGGGAAGAAACACCATATATTTT.

V is TRBV28 and J is TRBJ2-7; 7 bases map to TRBD2. Germline CDR1 reads MDHEN; CDR2 reads SYDVKM. This CDR3 spans 15 amino acids. J lost 4 bases, V lost 6 bases, and 12 bases had no gene match. The CDR3 nucleotides read TGTGCCAGCAGGGGGGGGACCGCGGGTGGATACGAGCAGTACTTC. As protein: CASRGGTAGGYEQYF.

The gene calls are TRBV19 and TRBJ1-2, with 7 bases aligning to TRBD1. V lost 3 bases to trimming and J lost 4 bases; unmatched junction nucleotides: 2. Germline V gene sequence: CDR1 LNHDA, CDR2 SQIVND (reference sequence). The CDR3 runs to 13 residues. The CDR3 sequence: CASSIRDSYGYTF. The DNA of the CDR3 is TGTGCCAGTAGTATCCGGGACAGCTATGGCTACACCTTC. The variable domain in full, completed from reference TRBV19 and TRBJ1-2, reads DGGITQSPKYLFRKEGQNVTLSCEQNLNHDAMYWYRQDPGQGLRLIYYSQIVNDFQKGDIAEGYSVSREKKESFPLTVTSAQKNPTAFYLCASSIRDSYGYTFGSGTRLTVV.

The chain employs TRBV6-5 and TRBJ2-7; D is possibly TRBD1 (6 bases). V lost 8 bases, J lost 4 bases, and 15 bases lay in between. Germline V gene sequence: CDR1 MNHEY, CDR2 SVGAGI. This CDR3 has 13 residues. The CDR3 DNA sequence: TGTGCCAGCCGGACAGCTAACGTGTACGAGCAGTACTTC. Translated: CASRTANVYEQYF.

V usage is TRBV25-1 and J usage is TRBJ1-2, with D unresolved. Germline V gene data show CDR1 as MGHDK and CDR2 as SYGVNS. The CDR3 is 12 residues long. The V gene lost 3 bases and the J gene lost 7 bases, with 9 bases spanning the gap. The CDR3 loop reads CASSDMVAGYTF. The CDR3 nucleotides are TGTGCCAGCAGTGACATGGTAGCTGGCTACACCTTC.

This clone was observed a single time. The gene calls are TRBV18 and TRBJ2-3; no definite D call. Trimming cost V 6 bases and J 4 bases, with 11 bases left between them. The CDR3 sequence is 13 residues long. CDR1 KGHSH and CDR2 LQKENI come from the germline V gene. The CDR3 bases are TGTGCCAGCTCCCGGTACGAGCCAGATACGCAGTATTTT. This sequence encodes CASSRYEPDTQYF.

This clone was picked up one time. V is TRBV30 and J is TRBJ2-7; perhaps TRBD1 as D (6 bases). CDR1 is GTSNPN, CDR2 SVGIG, per germline (reference sequence). This CDR3 contains 13 residues. The V gene lost 5 bases and the J gene lost 0 bases, with 11 bases spanning the gap. This chain's CDR3 is CAWSTGYSYEQYF. The CDR3 DNA is TGTGCCTGGTCGACAGGTTACTCCTACGAGCAGTACTTC.

This clone was observed a few times. The V gene is TRBV24-1, the J gene TRBJ2-1; 7 bases map to TRBD1. The CDR3 is 11 residues long. Germline-derived CDR1 and CDR2 are KGHDR and SFDVKD. Unmatched junction bases numbered 4, after V lost 10 bases and J lost 8 bases. The CDR3 DNA reads TGTGCCACAGAACAGGGGTATGAGCAGTTCTTC. It encodes CATEQGYEQFF.